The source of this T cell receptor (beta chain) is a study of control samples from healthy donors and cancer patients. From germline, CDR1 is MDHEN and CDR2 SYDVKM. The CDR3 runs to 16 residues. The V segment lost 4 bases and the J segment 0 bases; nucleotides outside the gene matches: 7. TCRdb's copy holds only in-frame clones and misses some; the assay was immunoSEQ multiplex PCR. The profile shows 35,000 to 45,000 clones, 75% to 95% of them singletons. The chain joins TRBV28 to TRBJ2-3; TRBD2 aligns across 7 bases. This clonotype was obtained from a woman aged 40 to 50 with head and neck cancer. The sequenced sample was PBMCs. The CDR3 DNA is TGTGCCAGCAGTTCGGGAGCGGGATGGAGCACAGATACGCAGTATTTT. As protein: CASSSGAGWSTDTQYF.